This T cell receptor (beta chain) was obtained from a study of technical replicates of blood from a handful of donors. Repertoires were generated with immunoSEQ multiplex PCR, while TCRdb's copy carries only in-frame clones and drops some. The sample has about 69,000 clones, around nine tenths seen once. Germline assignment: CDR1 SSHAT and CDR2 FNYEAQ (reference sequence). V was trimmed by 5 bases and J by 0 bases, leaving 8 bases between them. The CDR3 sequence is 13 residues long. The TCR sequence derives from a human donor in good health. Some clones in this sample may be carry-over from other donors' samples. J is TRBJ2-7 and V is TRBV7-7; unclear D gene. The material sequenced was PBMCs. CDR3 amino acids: CASSHGPSYEQYF. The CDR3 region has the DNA TGTGCCAGCAGCCATGGGCCCTCCTACGAGCAGTACTTC.